This entry lists 27 T cell receptor beta chains sequenced from one sample in a study of human T cells and chemical hapten exposure. Time point denoted: patch test 1, 2 weeks after DPC sensitization. The treatment is: therapeutic diphenylcyclopropenone sensitization with weekly scalp DPC. TCRdb analysed the RACE reads with MiXCR anew, one entry per CDR3 protein. The sample carries around 340,000 distinct CDR3 sequences, around 7% recorded once. Specimen: whole blood, collected in connection with sensitization to the hapten diphenylcyclopropenone (DPC). These receptors were taken from a woman between 18 and 29 years old with alopecia areata. Some clones in this sample may be carry-over from other donors' samples.

This clonotype showed up just a few times. The V gene is TRBV6-5, the J gene TRBJ2-5, with D perhaps given as TRBD1 or TRBD2 (6 bases each). Trimming removed 6 bases from V and 5 bases from J, with 13 bases in between. This CDR3 contains 13 residues. Germline V lookup: CDR1 MNHEY, CDR2 SVGAGI. DNA for the CDR3: TGTGCCAGCAGGTTGGGGGGCAGGGAGACCCAGTACTTC. Its translation: CASRLGGRETQYF.

This clonotype was seen only a few times. The chain combines TRBV7-2 with TRBJ2-5, with TRBD1 identical over 7 bases. CDR1 SGHTA and CDR2 FQGNSA come from the germline V gene. J lost 1 base, V lost 5 bases, and 4 bases had no gene match. This CDR3 contains 14 residues. The CDR3 DNA reads TGTGCCAGCAGCCGGACAGGAAGCCAAGAGACCCAGTACTTC. It translates to CASSRTGSQETQYF.

This clonotype was seen many times. This chain links TRBV12-3 or TRBV12-4 with TRBJ1-6; 7 bases fit TRBD1. There are 15 residues in the CDR3. After removal of 3 bases from V and 7 bases from J, the junction contained 6 bases not matched to a gene. This CDR3 is CASSLGDRANSPLHF. The CDR3 DNA reads TGTGCCAGCAGTTTGGGAGACAGGGCGAATTCACCCCTCCACTTT.

As to this clonotype: The missing conserved phenylalanine or tryptophan at the end of this CDR3 makes a read error likely. The chain employs TRBV6-5 and TRBJ2-7; maybe TRBD1 (6 bases). The CDR3 is made up of 15 amino acids. Germline values: CDR1 MNHEY, CDR2 SVGAGI. V lost 2 bases and J lost 2, with 13 bases in between. The CDR3 protein is CASSYVKAGAYEQYL. CDR3 sequence (DNA): TGTGCCAGCAGTTACGTTAAGGCAGGGGCCTACGAGCAGTACTTG.

This clonotype was recorded a few times. This chain connects TRBV28 to TRBJ2-7; 8 bases are shared with TRBD1. The CDR3 loop spans 14 amino acids. Germline V gene data show CDR1 as MDHEN and CDR2 as SYDVKM. With V trimmed by 5 bases and J by 7 bases, 10 bases remained unmatched. The CDR3 loop is CASSHGQGRLEQYF. The CDR3, as DNA: TGTGCCAGCAGTCATGGACAGGGACGATTGGAGCAGTACTTC.

This clonotype was seen repeatedly, ten times or more. The CDR3 DNA sequence: TGTGCCAGCAGCTCAGGGACAGGGGCGGATACGCAGTATTTT. Translation gives CASSSGTGADTQYF. The chain combines TRBV11-2 with TRBJ2-3; 10 bases align to TRBD1. This CDR3 is 14 amino acids long. V shed 4 bases and J 6 bases; nucleotides not matched to a gene: 4. Germline V gene lookup returns CDR1 SGHAT and CDR2 FQNNGV.

The chain has TRBV6-6 and TRBJ2-4, with D uncertain. CDR1 is MNHNY and CDR2 is SVGAGI in the germline V gene (reference sequence). CDR3 size: 12 residues. Trimming stripped 6 bases from V and 11 bases from J, with 14 bases between. This CDR3 is CASSAEFPLQYF. Here the CDR3 DNA reads TGTGCCAGCAGCGCCGAGTTTCCCCTTCAGTACTTC.

The chain carries TRBV5-1 and TRBJ1-2; no firm D call. V lost 0 bases and J 1 base, leaving 10 bases between the germline ends. This CDR3 comprises 15 residues. The germline V gene encodes CDR1 SGHRS and CDR2 YFSETQ. CDR3 loop: CASSLDIEINYGYTF. The CDR3 nucleotides read TGCGCCAGCAGCTTGGATATAGAAATTAACTATGGCTACACCTTC. Full variable domain (missing parts from reference TRBV5-1 and TRBJ1-2): KAGVTQTPRYLIKTRGQQVTLSCSPISGHRSVSWYQQTPGQGLQFLFEYFSETQRNKGNFPGRFSGRQFSNSRSEMNVSTLELGDSALYLCASSLDIEINYGYTFGSGTRLTVV.

In this sample, this clonotype turned up a few times. The chain uses TRBV7-2 and TRBJ1-5; possible D gene TRBD1, 5 bases. Germline V lookup: CDR1 SGHTA, CDR2 FQGNSA. V lost 5 bases and J 4 bases, leaving 15 bases between the germline ends. The CDR3 has 15 residues. CDR3 loop: CASSGDPGGNQPQHF. For the CDR3, the DNA is TGTGCCAGCAGCGGGGACCCGGGAGGAAATCAGCCCCAGCATTTT.

This chain connects TRBV5-4 to TRBJ2-3; 13 nucleotides align to TRBD2. After removal of 7 bases from V and 6 bases from J, the junction contained 5 bases not matched to a gene. Germline V gene sequence: CDR1 SGHNT, CDR2 YYREEE (reference sequence). This CDR3 comprises 14 residues. The CDR3 protein is CASWTSGGRDTQYF. In nucleotides, the CDR3 is TGTGCCAGCTGGACTAGCGGGGGAAGGGATACGCAGTATTTT.

The chain combines TRBV12-3 or TRBV12-4 with TRBJ1-4, with D uncertain. The CDR3 is 14 amino acids. Deletions cut 8 bases from V and 6 bases from J, with 16 bases between. The CDR3 is CASGRAPEDEKLFF. The CDR3 region has the DNA TGTGCCAGCGGCCGGGCACCCGAGGATGAAAAACTGTTTTTT.

The chain joins TRBV4-3 to TRBJ1-1; D gene unclear. The CDR3 loop spans 15 amino acids. V was pared by 0 bases and J by 2 bases, with 10 bases between. Looked up from germline, CDR1 is LGHNA and CDR2 is YSLEER. The CDR3 spells CASSQEPLPNTEAFF. The CDR3 DNA reads TGCGCCAGCAGCCAAGAGCCGCTTCCCAACACTGAAGCTTTCTTT.

In DNA, the CDR3 is TGTGCCAGCAGTCCCAAGACAGGCGCCGAGCAGTACTTC. Protein product: CASSPKTGAEQYF. This chain connects TRBV12-3 or TRBV12-4 to TRBJ2-7; D is perhaps TRBD1 (6 bases). V lost 5 bases to trimming and J lost 6 bases, with 14 bases between them. The CDR3 is 13 amino acids.

The J gene is TRBJ1-2, the V gene TRBV12-3 or TRBV12-4; D perhaps matches TRBD1 (5 bases). The ends were cut back, 5 bases at V and 8 bases at J, with 24 bases in the middle. This CDR3 has 16 residues. In DNA, the CDR3 is TGTGCCAGCAGTCCCGCCGGGAGGCAGGGCGTGAGCGGCTACACCTTC. It codes for CASSPAGRQGVSGYTF.

This rearrangement joins TRBV5-1 to TRBJ2-5, with 7 positions matching TRBD1. The J segment lost 5 bases and the V segment lost 9 bases, leaving 16 bases of the junction unmatched. Germline CDR1 SGHRS, CDR2 YFSETQ. The CDR3 covers 15 residues. The CDR3 DNA reads TGCGCCACCTCCCGGACAGGAGGAGGTCTGGAGACCCAGTACTTC. Its protein product is CATSRTGGGLETQYF.

This chain connects TRBV5-1 to TRBJ2-3, with D possibly being TRBD2 (6 bases). CDR1 and CDR2 from the germline V gene are SGHRS and YFSETQ. The V and J ends lost 1 base and 0 bases respectively, with 12 bases between them. The CDR3 length is 16 residues. CDR3 in amino acids: CASSLIAGSSTDTQYF. In nucleotides, the CDR3 is TGCGCCAGCAGCTTGATCGCGGGGTCTAGCACAGATACGCAGTATTTT. Supplemented by reference TRBV5-1 and TRBJ2-3, the full variable domain reads KAGVTQTPRYLIKTRGQQVTLSCSPISGHRSVSWYQQTPGQGLQFLFEYFSETQRNKGNFPGRFSGRQFSNSRSEMNVSTLELGDSALYLCASSLIAGSSTDTQYFGPGTRLTVL.

At least ten counts were recorded for this clonotype. This chain uses TRBV20-1 with TRBJ2-3; D could derive from TRBD1 or TRBD2 (5 bases each). CDR1 is DFQATT and CDR2 is SNEGSKA in the germline V gene (reference sequence). The ends were cut back, 1 base at V and 0 bases at J, with 11 bases in the middle. CDR3 length: 15 amino acids. DNA of the CDR3: TGCAGTGCTAGAGGAGCCGGGACCAGCACAGATACGCAGTATTTT. Translating gives CSARGAGTSTDTQYF.

This clonotype was seen a handful of times. V is TRBV6-1 and J is TRBJ2-1; D perhaps matches TRBD2 (6 bases). The germline gives CDR1 MNHNS, CDR2 SASEGT. The CDR3 is made up of 14 amino acids. The germline V and J ends were trimmed by 3 bases and 5 bases, with 11 bases remaining between them. The CDR3 sequence: CASSEGLGNNEQFF. DNA for the CDR3: TGTGCCAGCAGTGAGGGACTGGGAAACAATGAGCAGTTCTTC.

V usage is TRBV27 and J usage is TRBJ1-1; D perhaps matches TRBD1 (5 bases). The germline V gene encodes CDR1 MNHEY and CDR2 SMNVEV (reference sequence). Trimming cost V 0 bases and J 4 bases, with 12 bases left between them. The CDR3 spans 15 residues. CDR3 amino acids: CASSLSSGMATEAFF. CDR3 DNA: TGTGCCAGCAGTTTATCTTCAGGGATGGCCACTGAAGCTTTCTTT.

This clonotype appeared many times. The rearrangement uses TRBV5-1 and TRBJ2-7, with D unresolved. CDR1 is SGHRS, CDR2 YFSETQ, per germline. Deletions cut 0 bases from V and 7 bases from J, with 26 bases between. This CDR3 has 18 amino acids. CDR3 DNA sequence: TGCGCCAGCAGCTTGGCCCAAGGGCAGCCCTTATTCCTGAGGGAGCAGTACTTC. Translating it yields CASSLAQGQPLFLREQYF.

This clonotype was picked up a small number of times. This chain links TRBV3-1 with TRBJ2-2, with TRBD2 matching 7 bases. The CDR3 loop spans 15 amino acids. The ends lost 1 base at V and 6 bases at J; junction bases unmatched: 5. From germline, CDR1 is LGHDT and CDR2 YNNKEL (reference sequence). The CDR3 spells CASSQAWGGAGELFF. As DNA, the CDR3 is TGTGCCAGCAGCCAAGCCTGGGGGGGAGCCGGGGAGCTGTTTTTT.

This clonotype showed up just a few times. The J gene is TRBJ2-7, the V gene TRBV5-6; no clear D. Germline V gene data show CDR1 as SGHDT and CDR2 as YYEEEE. The CDR3 has 13 amino acids. The ends were cut back, 2 bases at V and 4 bases at J, with 10 bases in the middle. DNA for the CDR3: TGTGCCAGCAGCTTAACGGTTGGGTACGAGCAGTACTTC. Protein: CASSLTVGYEQYF.

The chain combines TRBV6-2 or TRBV6-3 with TRBJ1-1; unclear D gene. The CDR3 runs to 13 residues. V lost 8 bases to trimming and J lost 6 bases, with 16 bases between them. Germline assignment: CDR1 MNHEY and CDR2 SVGEGT. The CDR3 DNA reads TGTGCCAGCTCTTGGATGCGGCCGGCTGAAGCTTTCTTT. Protein: CASSWMRPAEAFF.

There are a few counts of this clonotype. Here the CDR3 reads CSGDPGQGSDTQYF. CDR3 nucleotides: TGCAGCGGCGACCCGGGACAGGGGTCAGATACGCAGTATTTT. The rearrangement links TRBV29-1 to TRBJ2-3; the match to TRBD1 covers 10 bases. CDR1 SQVTM and CDR2 ANQGSEA come from the germline V gene. The CDR3 spans 14 residues. After removal of 7 bases from V and 4 bases from J, the junction contained 8 bases not matched to a gene.

There are a few counts of this clonotype. The V call is TRBV9, the J call TRBJ2-2; 9 nucleotides line up with TRBD1. V was clipped by 4 bases and J by 5 bases; unmatched bases: 9. The CDR3 runs 16 residues. Germline CDR1 is SGDLS and CDR2 is YYNGEE. CDR3 region: CASSPQTGGLTGELFF. CDR3 DNA: TGTGCCAGCAGCCCCCAGACAGGGGGTCTGACCGGGGAGCTGTTTTTT.

In this sample, this clonotype turned up many times. This chain links TRBV11-3 with TRBJ1-1; tentative D call: TRBD1 (5 bases). V lost 0 bases and J 12 bases, leaving 14 bases between the germline ends. This CDR3 spans 13 amino acids. Germline V gene data show CDR1 as SGHNT and CDR2 as YENEEA. CDR3 residues: CASSLDGRTKPFF. The DNA of the CDR3 is TGTGCCAGCAGCTTAGACGGAAGGACAAAACCTTTCTTT.

The chain combines TRBV5-4 with TRBJ2-3; D possibly matches TRBD1 or TRBD2 (5 bases each). Trimming left V 3 bases short and J 0 bases short, with 14 bases between. Germline V gives CDR1 SGHNT, CDR2 YYREEE (reference sequence). The CDR3 contains 16 residues. In DNA, the CDR3 is TGTGCCAGCAGCTGGGGGAGCGACCTGAGCACAGATACGCAGTATTTT. It codes for CASSWGSDLSTDTQYF.